This TCR beta chain was profiled in a study of neurological immune-mediated disorders. Study-level findings and limits: Phylogenetic grouping put 18 of 34 multiple sclerosis patients' repertoires into one related-CDR3 cluster, a possible signature.

This clonotype was seen at least ten times. Its antigen is unknown. Synthesis of cDNA used 5'RACE (with 10-nucleotide random UMIs). From the 5' RACE reads, TCRdb called clonotypes with MiXCR, one entry per CDR3 protein. The top ten clones hold around 7% of a sample with about 74,000 distinct CDR3 sequences, 4% to 6% of them seen once. The CDR3 totals 15 residues. V lost 4 bases and J lost 10; bases outside the gene matches: 7. Germline V gene sequence: CDR1 SGHDT, CDR2 YYEEEE. The receptor was derived from a man aged 18 to 29 with multiple sclerosis. What was sequenced was PBMCs. The chain couples TRBV5-6 to TRBJ2-1; 14 nucleotides line up with TRBD2. The CDR3 spells CASSPGLAGGREQFF. The DNA for the CDR3 is TGTGCCAGCAGCCCAGGACTAGCGGGAGGACGAGAGCAGTTCTTC. Full variable domain (rest looked up from reference TRBV5-6 and TRBJ2-1): DAGVTQSPTHLIKTRGQQVTLRCSPKSGHDTVSWYQQALGQGPQFIFQYYEEEERQRGNFPDRFSGHQFPNYSSELNVNALLLGDSALYLCASSPGLAGGREQFFGPGTRLTVL.